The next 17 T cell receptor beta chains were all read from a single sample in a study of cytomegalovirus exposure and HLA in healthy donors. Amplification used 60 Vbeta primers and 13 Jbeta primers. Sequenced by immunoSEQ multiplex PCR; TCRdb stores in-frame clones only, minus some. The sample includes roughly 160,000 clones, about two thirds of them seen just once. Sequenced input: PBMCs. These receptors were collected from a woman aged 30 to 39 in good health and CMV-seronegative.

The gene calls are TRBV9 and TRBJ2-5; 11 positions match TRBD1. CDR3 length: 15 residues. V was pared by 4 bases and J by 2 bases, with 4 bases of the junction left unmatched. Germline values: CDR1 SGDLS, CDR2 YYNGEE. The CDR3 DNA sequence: TGTGCCAGCAGCCTGCGGGACAGGGGGCAAGAGACCCAGTACTTC. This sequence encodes CASSLRDRGQETQYF. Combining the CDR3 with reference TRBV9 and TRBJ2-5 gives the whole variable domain DSGVTQTPKHLITATGQRVTLRCSPRSGDLSVYWYQQSLDQGLQFLIQYYNGEERAKGNILERFSAQQFPDLHSELNLSSLELGDSALYFCASSLRDRGQETQYFGPGTRLLVL.

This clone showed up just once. As DNA, the CDR3 is TGTGCCAGCAGTCTAGGGACAGGGTCGGCCTACGAGCAGTACTTC. This codes for CASSLGTGSAYEQYF. The chain carries TRBV27 and TRBJ2-7; TRBD1 agrees at 9 bases. V shed 5 bases, J shed 2 bases, and the junction held 7 bases outside the gene matches. Germline V gives CDR1 MNHEY, CDR2 SMNVEV (reference sequence). The CDR3 consists of 15 residues.

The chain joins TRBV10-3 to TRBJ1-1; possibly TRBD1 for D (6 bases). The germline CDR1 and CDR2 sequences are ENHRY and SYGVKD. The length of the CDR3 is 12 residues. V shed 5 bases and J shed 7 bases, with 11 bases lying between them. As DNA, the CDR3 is TGTGCCATCAGTAAGGACAGCTATGAAGCTTTCTTT. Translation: CAISKDSYEAFF.

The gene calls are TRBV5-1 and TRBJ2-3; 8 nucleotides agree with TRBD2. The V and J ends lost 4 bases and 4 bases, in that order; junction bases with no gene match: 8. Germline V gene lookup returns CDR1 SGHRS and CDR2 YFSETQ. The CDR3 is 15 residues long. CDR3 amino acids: CASSTSGRSADTQYF. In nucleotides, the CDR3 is TGCGCCAGCAGCACCAGCGGGAGAAGCGCAGATACGCAGTATTTT. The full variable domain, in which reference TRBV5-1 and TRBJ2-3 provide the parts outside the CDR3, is KAGVTQTPRYLIKTRGQQVTLSCSPISGHRSVSWYQQTPGQGLQFLFEYFSETQRNKGNFPGRFSGRQFSNSRSEMNVSTLELGDSALYLCASSTSGRSADTQYFGPGTRLTVL.

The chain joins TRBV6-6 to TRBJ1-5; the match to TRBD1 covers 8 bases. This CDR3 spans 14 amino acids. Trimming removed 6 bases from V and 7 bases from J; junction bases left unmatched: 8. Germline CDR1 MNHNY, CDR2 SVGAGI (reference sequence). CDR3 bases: TGTGCCAGCAGAAAAACAGGGGGGTCGCAGCCCCAGCATTTT. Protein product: CASRKTGGSQPQHF.

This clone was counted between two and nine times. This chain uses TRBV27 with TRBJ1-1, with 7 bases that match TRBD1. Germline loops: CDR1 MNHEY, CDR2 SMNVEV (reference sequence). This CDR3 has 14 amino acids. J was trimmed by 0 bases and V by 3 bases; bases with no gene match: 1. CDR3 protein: CASSFGTVNTEAFF. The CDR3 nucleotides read TGTGCCAGCAGTTTCGGGACAGTGAACACTGAAGCTTTCTTT.

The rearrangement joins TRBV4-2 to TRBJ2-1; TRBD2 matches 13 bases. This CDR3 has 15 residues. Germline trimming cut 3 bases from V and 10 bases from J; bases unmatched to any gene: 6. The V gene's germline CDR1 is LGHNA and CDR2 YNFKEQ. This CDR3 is CASSHGTSGVVEQFF. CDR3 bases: TGTGCCAGCAGCCATGGGACTAGCGGGGTAGTGGAGCAGTTCTTC.

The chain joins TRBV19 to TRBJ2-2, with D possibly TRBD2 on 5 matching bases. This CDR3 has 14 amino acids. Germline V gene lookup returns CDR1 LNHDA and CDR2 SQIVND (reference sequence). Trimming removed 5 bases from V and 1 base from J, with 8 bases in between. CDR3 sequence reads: CASSRTGNTGELFF. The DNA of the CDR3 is TGTGCCAGTAGTCGGACTGGGAACACCGGGGAGCTGTTTTTT.

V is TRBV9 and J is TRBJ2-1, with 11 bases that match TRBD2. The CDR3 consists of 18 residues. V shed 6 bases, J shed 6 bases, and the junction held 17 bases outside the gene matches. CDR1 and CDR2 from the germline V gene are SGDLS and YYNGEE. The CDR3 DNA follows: TGTGCCAGCACCAAAAGTAGCGGGAGGGCCCTGAGTTCCAATGAGCAGTTCTTC. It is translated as CASTKSSGRALSSNEQFF.

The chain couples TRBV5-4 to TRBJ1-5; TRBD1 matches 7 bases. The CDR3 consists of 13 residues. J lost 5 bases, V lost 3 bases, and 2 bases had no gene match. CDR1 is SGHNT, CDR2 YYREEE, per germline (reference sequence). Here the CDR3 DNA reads TGTGCCAGCAGCTCAGACAGGGATCAGCCCCAGCATTTT. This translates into CASSSDRDQPQHF.

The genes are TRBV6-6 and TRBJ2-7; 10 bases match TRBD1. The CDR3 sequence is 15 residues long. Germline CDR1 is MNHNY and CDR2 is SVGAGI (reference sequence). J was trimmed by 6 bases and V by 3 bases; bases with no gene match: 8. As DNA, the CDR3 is TGTGCCAGCAGTTATGTGGGACAGGGGAAAGTCGAGCAGTACTTC. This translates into CASSYVGQGKVEQYF.

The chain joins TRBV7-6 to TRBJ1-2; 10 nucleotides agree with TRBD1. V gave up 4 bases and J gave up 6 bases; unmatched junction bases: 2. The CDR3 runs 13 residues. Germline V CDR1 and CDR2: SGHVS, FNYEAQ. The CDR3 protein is CASSSTGGDGYTF. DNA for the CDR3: TGTGCCAGCAGCTCGACAGGGGGCGATGGCTACACCTTC.

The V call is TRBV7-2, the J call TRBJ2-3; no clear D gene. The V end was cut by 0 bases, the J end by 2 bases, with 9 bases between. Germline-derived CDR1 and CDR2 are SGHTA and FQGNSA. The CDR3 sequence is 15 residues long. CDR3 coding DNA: TGTGCCAGCAGCTTAGCGGCGGTACCCACAGATACGCAGTATTTT. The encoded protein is CASSLAAVPTDTQYF.

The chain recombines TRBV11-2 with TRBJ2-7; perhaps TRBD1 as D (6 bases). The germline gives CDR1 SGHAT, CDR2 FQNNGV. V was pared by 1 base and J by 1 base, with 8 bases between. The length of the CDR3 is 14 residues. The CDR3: CASSLVTGSYEQYF. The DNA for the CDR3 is TGTGCCAGCAGCTTAGTCACAGGGTCCTACGAGCAGTACTTC.

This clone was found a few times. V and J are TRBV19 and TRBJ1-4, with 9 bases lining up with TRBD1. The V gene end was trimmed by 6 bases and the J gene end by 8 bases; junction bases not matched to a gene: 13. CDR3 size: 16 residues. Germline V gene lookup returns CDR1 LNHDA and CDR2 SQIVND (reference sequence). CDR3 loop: CASSESTGGAGEKLFF. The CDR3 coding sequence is TGTGCCAGTAGCGAATCTACAGGGGGCGCAGGCGAAAAACTGTTTTTT.

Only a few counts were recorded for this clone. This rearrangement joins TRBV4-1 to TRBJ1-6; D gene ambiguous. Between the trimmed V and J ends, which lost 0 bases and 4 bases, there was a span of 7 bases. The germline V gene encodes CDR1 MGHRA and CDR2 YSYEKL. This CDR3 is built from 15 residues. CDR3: CASSQDSQYNSPLHF. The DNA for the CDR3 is TGCGCCAGCAGCCAAGATTCCCAGTATAATTCACCCCTCCACTTT.

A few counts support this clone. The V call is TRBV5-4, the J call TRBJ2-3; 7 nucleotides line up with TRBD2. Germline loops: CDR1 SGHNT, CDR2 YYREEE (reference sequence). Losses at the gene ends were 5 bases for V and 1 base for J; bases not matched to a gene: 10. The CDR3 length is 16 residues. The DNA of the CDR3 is TGTGCCAGCAGTCGCGGTTGGGCGGGGGGCACAGATACGCAGTATTTT. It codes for CASSRGWAGGTDTQYF.